This TCR beta chain derives from a study of human T cells and chemical hapten exposure. Study-wide results and caveats: Compared with pre-sensitization or healthy control sets, expanded TCRs clustered more.

V lost 6 bases to trimming and J lost 7 bases, with 21 bases between them. This CDR3 comprises 15 residues. The time point was: pre-sensitization, week 0. Treatment described: therapeutic diphenylcyclopropenone sensitization with weekly scalp DPC. Total RNA was isolated from whole blood that had not been fractionated. On this clonotype: Antigen specificity is unknown.

TCRdb re-analysed the RACE reads in MiXCR, keeping a single row per CDR3 protein. The sample lists approximately 100,000 distinct CDR3 sequences; nearly 10% were seen once. The V call is TRBV12-3 or TRBV12-4, the J call TRBJ1-2; tentatively, D is TRBD1 (5 bases). The sequences come from whole blood, collected in connection with sensitization to the hapten diphenylcyclopropenone (DPC). The sequence derives from a woman aged 40 to 50 with alopecia areata. Some clones in this sample may be carry-over from other donors' samples. The CDR3 DNA follows: TGTGCCAGCAGCGGGGCCCCCGTGGGAGTGGCTGGCTACACCTTC. As protein: CASSGAPVGVAGYTF.